The source of this T cell receptor (beta chain) is a study of HIV-infected patients and healthy controls. For the study at large: No general T-cell lymphocytopenia was present, and per-chain CDR3 totals resembled those of controls.

General study points: Mean usage of eight alpha and eight beta V genes differed significantly in HIV-infected patients versus controls. Healthy controls shared more CDR3 sequences between individuals than HIV-infected patients did.

V lost 0 bases, J lost 4 bases, and 8 bases stayed unmatched. The CDR3 sequence is 17 residues long. CDR1 is LNHDA, CDR2 SQIVND, per germline (reference sequence). Antiretroviral therapy had run roughly three months, about 14 weeks, before follow-up blood collection. Whole blood was used without fractionation, so all unsorted peripheral T cells were included. A few counts support this clonotype. The antigen remains undetermined. Within a library made for alpha chains, this beta chain is off target, and its count is uninformative. cDNA was made from 400 to 500 ng RNA using alpha and beta constant primers. Separate chain-specific third strand synthesis with multiplexing indices produced the alpha and beta libraries. The cDNA received a 5' RACE adapter containing a random hexamer plus an SP2 sequencing primer site. MiXCR was run by TCRdb on the 5' RACE reads, yielding one entry per CDR3 protein. This sample has around 8,300 distinct CDR3 sequences, with roughly 6.3% found just once.

The material sequenced was blood, taken during antiretroviral therapy. The rearrangement uses TRBV19 and TRBJ2-1; 8 nucleotides align to TRBD1. The clonotype comes from an adult with HIV infection. CDR3 nucleotide sequence: TGTGCCAGTAGTATAGATTCGAGTTGGACAGGGTACAATGAGCAGTTCTTC. Translating gives CASSIDSSWTGYNEQFF.